This T cell receptor beta chain was sequenced for a study of blood T cell repertoires in COVID-19. Cohorts were determined from participant-reported clinical history. As processed by the authors: Estimated nucleated cell counts came from reference gene primer amplification. Libraries were prepared by immunoSEQ multiplex PCR; TCRdb keeps only in-frame clonotypes and omits some of them. The V and J calls and the clone size are those of that table, but D and trimming were determined from the DNA. The sample holds over 200,000 clones, approximately 90% seen once. The CDR3 loop spans 14 amino acids. Germline lookup yields CDR1 SGHNT and CDR2 YENEEA. V was shortened by 6 bases and J by 8 bases, with 17 bases between the two germline ends.

V usage is TRBV11-3 and J usage is TRBJ2-1; tentative D call: TRBD1 (5 bases). The sample consisted of PBMCs or T cells enriched from blood (not recorded which). The sequence derives from a woman in her thirties or forties with acute COVID-19. The CDR3 nucleotides are TGTGCCAGCAGTCGGACACGCCCTAGGGATGAGCAGTTCTTC. Its translation is CASSRTRPRDEQFF.